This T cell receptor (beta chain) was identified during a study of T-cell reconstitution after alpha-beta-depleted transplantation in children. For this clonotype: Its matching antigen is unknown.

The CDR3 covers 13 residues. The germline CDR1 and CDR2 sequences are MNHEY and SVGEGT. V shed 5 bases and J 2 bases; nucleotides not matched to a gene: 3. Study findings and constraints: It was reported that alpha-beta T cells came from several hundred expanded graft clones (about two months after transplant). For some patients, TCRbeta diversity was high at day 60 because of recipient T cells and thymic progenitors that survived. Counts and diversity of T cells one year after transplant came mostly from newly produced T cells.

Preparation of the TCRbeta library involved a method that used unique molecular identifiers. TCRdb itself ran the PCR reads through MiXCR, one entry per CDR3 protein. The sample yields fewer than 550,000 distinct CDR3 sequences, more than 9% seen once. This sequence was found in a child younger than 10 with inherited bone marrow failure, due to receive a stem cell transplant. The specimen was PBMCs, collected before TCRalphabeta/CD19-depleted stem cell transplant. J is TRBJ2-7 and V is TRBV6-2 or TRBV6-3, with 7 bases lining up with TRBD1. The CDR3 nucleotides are TGTGCCAGCAGTGGGACAGTACCCTACGAGCAGTACTTC. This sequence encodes CASSGTVPYEQYF.